This T cell receptor beta chain was recorded in a study of T-cell memory formation after mild COVID-19. Study background: Clusters were largely donor specific. Overall study findings and caveats: A second wave of clones peaked on day 37, and their SARS-CoV-2 specificity went unconfirmed. Some responding clones appeared in pre-infection memory, suggesting cross-reactive memory joined.

V dropped 5 bases and J dropped 3; count of bases not matched to a gene: 8. The CDR3 contains 15 residues. CDR1 and CDR2 (germline): MNHNS, SASEGT. Constant-segment primers served in 5'RACE that generated TCR alpha and TCR beta cDNA libraries bearing sample barcodes and UMIs. Each CDR3 protein is one row after TCRdb ran MiXCR on the 5' RACE reads. The sample consists of under 400,000 distinct CDR3 sequences, approximately 27% of them appearing once. There are a few counts of this clonotype. Its antigen is undetermined. The source is an adult woman who had mild COVID-19 (a few samples of this study predate the infection). Cell type and time point are not known. The sample was PBMCs or a T cell subset sorted from them (not recorded which). This chain uses TRBV6-1 with TRBJ2-3, with TRBD1 matching over 7 bases. CDR3 region: CASSKGTVRTDTQYF. Here the CDR3 DNA reads TGTGCCAGCAGTAAGGGGACAGTAAGGACAGATACGCAGTATTTT.